The 20 T cell receptor beta chains listed next were all sequenced from one sample in a study of blood T cells in healthy people across ages. Together with a sample-barcoded 5' primer, a J-beta primer mix was included in a second PCR lasting about 6 to 11 cycles. TCRdb re-derived calls from the 5' RACE reads in MiXCR, one entry per CDR3 protein. This table holds about 1.4 million distinct CDR3 sequences, roughly 59% found once. What was sequenced was blood. All receptors derive from a young man in good health.

The chain combines TRBV29-1 with TRBJ1-2; 8 bases are shared with TRBD1. The germline V gene has CDR1 SQVTM and CDR2 ANQGSEA. The CDR3 runs to 11 residues. Germline trimming cut 6 bases from V and 9 bases from J; bases unmatched to any gene: 6. The CDR3: CSVNRGLSYTF. CDR3 bases: TGCAGCGTCAACAGGGGGTTAAGCTACACCTTC.

This chain joins TRBV25-1 and TRBJ2-1; no clear D gene. V lost 2 bases to trimming and J lost 0 bases, with 8 bases between them. The CDR3 contains 15 residues. CDR1 is MGHDK, CDR2 SYGVNS, per germline. The DNA of the CDR3 is TGTGCCAGCAGTGAAACCTCGAACTCCTACAATGAGCAGTTCTTC. Amino acid sequence: CASSETSNSYNEQFF.

The chain carries TRBV7-2 and TRBJ2-5; TRBD2 aligns across 10 bases. The J call may be faulty, since TRBJ2-7 better matches the DNA end. In germline, CDR1 is SGHTA, CDR2 FQGNSA. The CDR3 has 15 amino acids. CDR3 DNA sequence: TGTGCCAGCAGCTTAGTAGCGGGAGGTGGTTACGAGCAGTACTTC. Protein product: CASSLVAGGGYEQYF.

The chain combines TRBV20-1 with TRBJ2-3, with D tentatively TRBD1 (6 bases). V lost 4 bases and J lost 4, with 21 bases in between. CDR3 size: 16 residues. Germline-derived CDR1 and CDR2 are DFQATT and SNEGSKA (reference sequence). In DNA form, the CDR3 reads TGCAGTGCTACCAACAGGGAAATGAGGCACGCAGATACGCAGTATTTT. Translating it yields CSATNREMRHADTQYF.

The genes are TRBV20-1 and TRBJ1-3; no reliable D call. Germline CDR1 is DFQATT and CDR2 is SNEGSKA (reference sequence). The CDR3 is 14 residues long. V was trimmed by 0 bases and J by 0 bases, leaving 6 bases between them. The CDR3 nucleotides are TGCAGTGCTAGAGATGTAAGCTCTGGAAACACCATATATTTT. Translating it yields CSARDVSSGNTIYF.

CDR3: CASSLAPAGFINNEQFF. CDR3 sequence (DNA): TGTGCCAGCAGCTTAGCGCCAGCGGGGTTCATAAACAATGAGCAGTTCTTC. This chain joins TRBV7-2 and TRBJ2-1; 7 nucleotides agree with TRBD2. Germline values: CDR1 SGHTA, CDR2 FQGNSA. V gave up 0 bases and J gave up 5 bases; unmatched junction bases: 10. This CDR3 has 17 amino acids. The complete variable domain, with remaining parts taken from reference TRBV7-2 and TRBJ2-1, reads GAGVSQSPSNKVTEKGKDVELRCDPISGHTALYWYRQSLGQGLEFLIYFQGNSAPDKSGLPSDRFSAERTGGSVSTLTIQRTQQEDSAVYLCASSLAPAGFINNEQFFGPGTRLTVL.

CDR3 in amino acids: CASSLSWTDSYEQYF. The CDR3 nucleotides are TGTGCCAGCAGTTTATCATGGACCGACTCCTACGAGCAGTACTTC. The genes are TRBV27 and TRBJ2-7, with no clear D. The V gene's germline CDR1 is MNHEY and CDR2 SMNVEV (reference sequence). The CDR3 has 15 residues. Deletions cut 0 bases from V and 0 bases from J, with 9 bases between.

The V and J genes are TRBV20-1 and TRBJ2-3, with TRBD1 matching 8 bases. V trimming: 6 bases; J trimming: 2 bases; junction bases outside the gene matches: 10. CDR3 length: 15 amino acids. CDR1 is DFQATT and CDR2 is SNEGSKA in the germline V gene (reference sequence). In nucleotides, the CDR3 is TGCAGTGCCCAGATAGGGGACAGGCCCACAGATACGCAGTATTTT. This gives the protein CSAQIGDRPTDTQYF.

The J gene is TRBJ1-1, the V gene TRBV29-1; D is uncertain. Looked up from germline, CDR1 is SQVTM and CDR2 is ANQGSEA. Deletions cut 3 bases from V and 6 bases from J, with 11 bases between. The CDR3 extends over 12 amino acids. Here the CDR3 DNA reads TGCAGCGTTGAGGGCCAGGCCCCTGAAGCTTTCTTT. As protein: CSVEGQAPEAFF.

The chain employs TRBV3-1 and TRBJ1-3; D gene ambiguous. V was shortened by 5 bases and J by 0 bases, with 17 bases between the two germline ends. There are 17 residues in the CDR3. The germline V gene has CDR1 LGHDT and CDR2 YNNKEL (reference sequence). This CDR3 reads CASSVNLGVSSGNTIYF. CDR3 in DNA: TGTGCCAGCAGCGTTAACCTGGGAGTTAGCTCTGGAAACACCATATATTTT. The complete variable domain, with remaining parts taken from reference TRBV3-1 and TRBJ1-3, reads DTAVSQTPKYLVTQMGNDKSIKCEQNLGHDTMYWYKQDSKKFLKIMFSYNNKELIINETVPNRFSPKSPDKAHLNLHINSLELGDSAVYFCASSVNLGVSSGNTIYFGEGSWLTVV.

CDR3 bases: TGTGCCAGCAGCACCGGACAGGGATTAAGCTATGGCTACACCTTC. It translates to CASSTGQGLSYGYTF. The rearrangement uses TRBV5-5 and TRBJ1-2; 8 bases are shared with TRBD1. This CDR3 is 15 amino acids long. The germline V gene encodes CDR1 SGHKS and CDR2 YYEKEE (reference sequence). J lost 4 bases, V lost 4 bases, and 9 bases had no gene match.

The chain couples TRBV29-1 to TRBJ2-2, with D unresolved. The CDR3 consists of 14 residues. CDR1 SQVTM and CDR2 ANQGSEA come from the germline V gene. Here the CDR3 DNA reads TGCTGCGCGTTCGGGCAGATAAACACCGGGGAGCTGTTTTTT. Translating it yields CCAFGQINTGELFF.

The rearrangement links TRBV27 to TRBJ2-4; TRBD2 aligns across 11 bases. The DNA end favors TRBJ2-7, so the J call may be wrong. The CDR3 length is 14 residues. Germline V gene sequence: CDR1 MNHEY, CDR2 SMNVEV (reference sequence). The CDR3 is CASSSTSGRREQYF. The DNA of the CDR3 is TGTGCCAGCAGTTCAACTAGCGGGAGACGCGAGCAGTACTTC.

The chain links TRBV30 to TRBJ2-7; perhaps TRBD2 as D (5 bases). The V gene lost 0 bases and the J gene lost 0 bases, with 12 bases spanning the gap. The CDR3 runs 15 residues. The germline V gene has CDR1 GTSNPN and CDR2 SVGIG (reference sequence). This CDR3 is CAWSVEAAVSYEQYF. CDR3 nucleotides: TGTGCCTGGAGTGTAGAAGCGGCAGTCTCCTACGAGCAGTACTTC.

The rearrangement uses TRBV27 and TRBJ1-1; D is unresolved. The V gene lost 6 bases and the J gene lost 1 base, with 9 bases spanning the gap. CDR1 MNHEY and CDR2 SMNVEV come from the germline V gene (reference sequence). This CDR3 comprises 13 residues. CDR3 region: CASSVNQNTEAFF. The CDR3 DNA follows: TGTGCCAGCAGCGTGAATCAGAACACTGAAGCTTTCTTT.

V usage is TRBV27 and J usage is TRBJ2-4; a possible D gene is TRBD1 (6 bases). The J call could be wrong; TRBJ2-5 is a better fit for the DNA end. The CDR3 totals 15 residues. Germline-derived CDR1 and CDR2 are MNHEY and SMNVEV (reference sequence). The CDR3 coding sequence is TGTGCCAGCAGCCCCTCCAAAGGGGGCCAAGAGACCCAGTACTTC. As protein: CASSPSKGGQETQYF.

This chain joins TRBV4-2 and TRBJ1-2, with no clear D. V gave up 4 bases and J gave up 5 bases, with 26 bases separating them. Germline V gene sequence: CDR1 LGHNA, CDR2 YNFKEQ. The CDR3 is 18 residues long. The CDR3 bases are TGTGCCAGCAGCCGCGTTTTAGGCCCCTTAAGGTCCAGGTATGGCTACACCTTC. Protein sequence: CASSRVLGPLRSRYGYTF.

The J gene is TRBJ1-2, the V gene TRBV4-1; 9 bases match TRBD1. The J segment lost 8 bases and the V segment lost 4 bases, leaving 14 bases of the junction unmatched. This CDR3 spans 16 amino acids. The germline V gene encodes CDR1 MGHRA and CDR2 YSYEKL. CDR3 bases: TGCGCCAGCAGCCCTAGTGGGACAGGGTGGAAGGAGGGCTACACCTTC. It specifies CASSPSGTGWKEGYTF.

The V gene is TRBV6-2 or TRBV6-3, the J gene TRBJ2-3; 10 bases map to TRBD1. CDR1 and CDR2 from the germline V gene are MNHEY and SVGEGT. This CDR3 has 16 residues. The V segment lost 6 bases and the J segment 3 bases; nucleotides outside the gene matches: 9. CDR3 sequence: CASRHPDRGITDTQYF. CDR3 nucleotides: TGTGCCAGCAGACACCCGGACAGGGGGATTACAGATACGCAGTATTTT.

The chain has TRBV27 and TRBJ2-3; TRBD2 might be the D (6 bases). Deletions cut 6 bases from V and 0 bases from J, with 10 bases between. CDR3 length: 14 amino acids. Per germline, CDR1 MNHEY and CDR2 SMNVEV (reference sequence). CDR3 residues: CASRGGLSTDTQYF. The CDR3 region has the DNA TGTGCCAGCAGGGGGGGTCTGAGCACAGATACGCAGTATTTT.